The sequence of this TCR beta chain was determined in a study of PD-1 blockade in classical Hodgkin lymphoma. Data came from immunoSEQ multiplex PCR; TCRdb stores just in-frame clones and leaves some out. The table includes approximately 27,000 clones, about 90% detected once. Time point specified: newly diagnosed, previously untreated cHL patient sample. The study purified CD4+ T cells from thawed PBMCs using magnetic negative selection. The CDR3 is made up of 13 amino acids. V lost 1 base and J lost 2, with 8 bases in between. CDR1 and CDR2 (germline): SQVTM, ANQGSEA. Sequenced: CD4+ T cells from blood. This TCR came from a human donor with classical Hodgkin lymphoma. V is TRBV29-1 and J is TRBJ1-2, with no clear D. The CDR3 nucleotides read TGCAGCGTTGAAGTTCAGAGAAACTATGGCTACACCTTC. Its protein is CSVEVQRNYGYTF.